The 25 T cell receptor beta chains below come from one sample, sequenced in a study of T cell repertoires in cytomegalovirus infection (dated by TCRdb to about 2019). Sequencing took place on an Illumina HiSeq 1500. TCRdb cleaned the public reads at Q25 with fastp, built clones with MiXCR and kept in-frame beta chains. Every CDR3 protein is listed once, alongside the most common genes and DNA of its rows. Across this sample there are a few hundred thousand distinct CDR3 sequences, with around 18% seen only once. The ten largest account for less than 9.5% of the sample. The specimen sequenced was PBMCs. The source of these receptors is a human donor in good health (CMV status not recorded). Some clones in this sample may be carry-over from other donors' samples.

Comments on this clonotype: At one boundary the junction diverges from the germline segment, which might be a read error. This rearrangement joins TRBV20-1 to TRBJ1-5; no definite D call. Germline-derived CDR1 and CDR2 are DFQATT and SNEGSKA (reference sequence). CDR3 length: 17 residues. In nucleotides, the CDR3 is TGCAGTGCCAGAGGAGGTCAGGCCTGGGATGGCAATCAGCCCCAGCATTTT. This translates into CSARGGQAWDGNQPQHF.

This clonotype occurred a few times. This chain links TRBV7-2 with TRBJ1-6; D uncertain. CDR1 and CDR2 from the germline V gene are SGHTA and FQGNSA. V lost 1 base and J 11 bases, leaving 9 bases between the germline ends. The CDR3 covers 13 residues. The CDR3: CASSLGVSTPLHF. DNA for the CDR3: TGTGCCAGCAGCTTAGGGGTTTCGACACCCCTCCACTTT.

This clonotype has at least ten counts. CDR3 sequence (DNA): TGTGCCAGCAGCTTAGCTCCGAGCCCCCGGCCCCAGCATTTT. Its protein is CASSLAPSPRPQHF. J is TRBJ1-5 and V is TRBV7-2; D ambiguous. Germline V gives CDR1 SGHTA, CDR2 FQGNSA. Trimming stripped 0 bases from V and 9 bases from J, with 12 bases between. This CDR3 is 14 amino acids long.

V usage is TRBV5-4 and J usage is TRBJ1-2, with 7 bases identical to TRBD1. Germline-derived CDR1 and CDR2 are SGHNT and YYREEE (reference sequence). This CDR3 is built from 14 residues. The trim removed 4 bases at V and 5 bases at J, leaving 8 bases unmatched. The CDR3 is CASSVGTAGYGYTF. CDR3 in DNA: TGTGCCAGCAGCGTTGGGACAGCCGGATATGGCTACACCTTC.

A remark on this clonotype: A clone one base away is much larger, so this may be a read error. This chain joins TRBV7-8 and TRBJ2-7; 7 nucleotides line up with TRBD1. CDR1 is SGHVS, CDR2 FQNEAQ, per germline. The CDR3 is made up of 16 amino acids. The chain's CDR3 is CASGLDRVPRLSEQYF. The CDR3 nucleotides are TGTGCCAGCGGCTTAGACAGGGTTCCGAGGTTGAGCGAGCAGTACTTC. Drawing the rest from reference TRBV7-8 and TRBJ2-7, the complete variable domain is GAGVSQSPRYKVAKRGQDVALRCDPISGHVSLFWYQQALGQGPEFLTYFQNEAQLDKSGLPSDRFFAERPEGSVSTLKIQRTQQEDSAVYLCASGLDRVPRLSEQYFGPGTRLTVT.

This clonotype was counted at least ten times. This chain uses TRBV7-2 with TRBJ2-2; D is undetermined. CDR1 and CDR2 (germline): SGHTA, FQGNSA. V was trimmed by 1 base and J by 2 bases, leaving 11 bases between them. The CDR3 runs 16 residues. CDR3 in DNA: TGTGCCAGCAGCTTAGAGTCCTTGAGTAACACCGGGGAGCTGTTTTTT. It yields the protein CASSLESLSNTGELFF.

The chain carries TRBV25-1 and TRBJ2-7; 8 bases are a match to TRBD1. From germline, CDR1 is MGHDK and CDR2 SYGVNS. This CDR3 has 15 amino acids. Trimming cost V 2 bases and J 5 bases; bases outside gene matches: 8. The CDR3 coding sequence is TGTGCCAGCAGTGAAGGTGGCAGGGGGCGACACGAGCAGTACTTC. It yields the protein CASSEGGRGRHEQYF.

This clonotype was recorded a few times. The chain combines TRBV20-1 with TRBJ2-5, with 7 bases that match TRBD1. The V segment lost 6 bases and the J segment 5 bases; nucleotides outside the gene matches: 9. From germline, CDR1 is DFQATT and CDR2 SNEGSKA (reference sequence). The CDR3 runs 13 residues. The CDR3 here is CSAMGTVEETQYF. The CDR3 bases are TGCAGTGCCATGGGGACAGTCGAGGAGACCCAGTACTTC.

This clonotype came up a few times. The chain links TRBV20-1 to TRBJ2-2; 11 bases fit TRBD2. V was pared by 1 base and J by 6 bases, with 4 bases of the junction left unmatched. The CDR3 totals 15 residues. Germline V gives CDR1 DFQATT, CDR2 SNEGSKA (reference sequence). The CDR3 bases are TGCAGTGCTAGAGCCCCGACTAGCGGGGCCGGGGAGCTGTTTTTT. Translation: CSARAPTSGAGELFF.

The genes are TRBV5-1 and TRBJ2-1; D not certain. Trimming pared 1 base from V and 2 bases from J, leaving 10 bases between. This CDR3 region has 15 residues. Per germline, CDR1 SGHRS and CDR2 YFSETQ. CDR3 bases: TGCGCCAGCAGCTTGACCGTGGGTACCTACAATGAGCAGTTCTTC. As protein: CASSLTVGTYNEQFF.

The J gene is TRBJ2-5, the V gene TRBV5-1, with 8 bases matching TRBD2. Germline V gives CDR1 SGHRS, CDR2 YFSETQ. The ends lost 2 bases at V and 1 base at J; junction bases unmatched: 7. There are 16 residues in the CDR3. CDR3 sequence reads: CASSLLSGGTQETQYF. The DNA of the CDR3 is TGCGCCAGCAGCTTATTATCGGGAGGGACCCAAGAGACCCAGTACTTC.

This clonotype was detected ten times or more. This chain connects TRBV20-1 to TRBJ2-1; a possible D gene is TRBD1 (5 bases). This CDR3 spans 14 amino acids. V was trimmed by 7 bases and J by 8 bases, leaving 21 bases between them. CDR1 and CDR2 (germline): DFQATT, SNEGSKA (reference sequence). CDR3 sequence reads: CSVRGGTTWDEQFF. DNA of the CDR3: TGCAGTGTTAGGGGCGGAACGACCTGGGATGAGCAGTTCTTC.

On this clonotype itself: Being one base from a much bigger clone, this may be a read error. The CDR3 here is CASSPRPNTEAFF. As DNA, the CDR3 is TGTGCCAGCAGCCCCCGGCCGAACACTGAAGCTTTCTTT. The chain recombines TRBV11-3 with TRBJ1-1, with D hard to call. Germline V gene lookup returns CDR1 SGHNT and CDR2 YENEEA. CDR3 length equals 13 residues. V lost 5 bases, J lost 1 base, and 8 bases lay in between.

This clonotype has a count of ten or more. V usage is TRBV12-3 or TRBV12-4 and J usage is TRBJ2-7; TRBD2 is a possible D gene (5 bases). This CDR3 is built from 13 residues. V was trimmed by 0 bases and J by 7 bases, leaving 10 bases between them. The CDR3 here is CASSLAEEAEQYF. The CDR3 coding sequence is TGTGCCAGCAGTTTAGCGGAGGAGGCGGAGCAGTACTTC.

The sample holds a few counts of this clonotype. The V gene is TRBV5-1, the J gene TRBJ2-1; D may be TRBD1 or TRBD2 (5 bases each). In germline, CDR1 is SGHRS, CDR2 YFSETQ. This CDR3 contains 13 residues. V was pared by 3 bases and J by 4 bases, with 8 bases between. The CDR3 nucleotides read TGCGCCAGCAGCTGGGGACGGTACAATGAGCAGTTCTTC. This encodes CASSWGRYNEQFF.

This clonotype was picked up many times. V usage is TRBV28 and J usage is TRBJ2-2; D could derive from TRBD1 or TRBD2 (5 bases each). The CDR3 runs 18 residues. Germline V lookup: CDR1 MDHEN, CDR2 SYDVKM. The ends were cut back, 10 bases at V and 0 bases at J, with 24 bases in the middle. The DNA of the CDR3 is TGTGCCACTTCCCTTTTGGGGACCGGACATTCGAACACCGGGGAGCTGTTTTTT. This encodes CATSLLGTGHSNTGELFF.

V and J are TRBV27 and TRBJ2-4; no firm D call. Deletions cut 6 bases from V and 8 bases from J, with 20 bases between. Germline assignment: CDR1 MNHEY and CDR2 SMNVEV (reference sequence). The length of the CDR3 is 15 residues. CDR3 DNA: TGTGCCAGCAGCCTTACAGCTACAAAATGGGACATTCAGTACTTC. Its protein is CASSLTATKWDIQYF.

This clonotype was picked up many times. The rearrangement links TRBV28 to TRBJ1-2; TRBD1 matches at 7 bases. This CDR3 comprises 14 residues. Trimming at V came to 3 bases and at J to 0 bases, leaving 1 base not matched to a gene. Germline V gives CDR1 MDHEN, CDR2 SYDVKM. CDR3 residues: CASSFGQANYGYTF. The DNA for the CDR3 is TGTGCCAGCAGTTTCGGACAGGCTAACTATGGCTACACCTTC.

The genes are TRBV19 and TRBJ2-1; tentative D call: TRBD2 (5 bases). CDR1 is LNHDA, CDR2 SQIVND, per germline (reference sequence). V was clipped by 3 bases and J by 3 bases, with 18 bases between them. CDR3 length: 17 residues. The CDR3 loop is CASSMDPPVANYNEQFF. The DNA of the CDR3 is TGTGCCAGTAGTATGGACCCTCCGGTAGCGAACTACAATGAGCAGTTCTTC.

In this sample, this clonotype turned up many times. The chain employs TRBV4-1 and TRBJ2-3; TRBD2 aligns across 9 bases. CDR1 is MGHRA, CDR2 YSYEKL, per germline. J gave up 8 bases and V 0 bases, and 9 bases lay outside the gene matches. This CDR3 is built from 16 residues. CDR3 DNA: TGCGCCAGCAGCCAAGAGGCGCTAGCGGGGCATGGTACGCAGTATTTT. It encodes CASSQEALAGHGTQYF.

This clonotype has a handful of counts. This chain joins TRBV24-1 and TRBJ2-1; possible D gene TRBD2, 5 bases. The CDR3 runs 17 residues. Germline CDR1 KGHDR, CDR2 SFDVKD. Deletions cut 3 bases from V and 1 base from J, with 15 bases between. CDR3 region: CATSDGLARTSYNEQFF. CDR3 DNA sequence: TGTGCCACCAGTGATGGGTTAGCGAGGACTTCCTACAATGAGCAGTTCTTC.

Here the CDR3 reads CASSASGTASPYGYTF. Here the CDR3 DNA reads TGTGCCAGCAGCGCCAGCGGGACCGCTTCACCCTATGGCTACACCTTC. This chain joins TRBV9 and TRBJ1-2; D is perhaps TRBD1 (5 bases). Trimming took off 3 bases at V and 4 bases at J, with 19 bases between the two ends. This CDR3 is built from 16 residues. Germline CDR1 is SGDLS and CDR2 is YYNGEE.

This clonotype was found many times. The rearrangement uses TRBV6-1 and TRBJ1-5; 7 positions match TRBD1. The CDR3 sequence is 15 residues long. Trimming cost V 4 bases and J 0 bases; bases outside gene matches: 3. Germline CDR1 reads MNHNS; CDR2 reads SASEGT. CDR3 in amino acids: CASSGTGYSNQPQHF. Here the CDR3 DNA reads TGTGCCAGCAGTGGGACAGGCTATAGCAATCAGCCCCAGCATTTT.

This clonotype was found once. A much larger clone differs by one base, so this may be a read error. The chain uses TRBV7-2 and TRBJ1-5; D unresolved. The V gene's germline CDR1 is SGHTA and CDR2 FQGNSA. The CDR3 totals 12 residues. This CDR3 is CASSFGVQLQHF. The CDR3 DNA follows: TGTGCCAGCAGCTTTGGAGTACAGCTCCAGCATTTT.

The chain links TRBV20-1 to TRBJ2-7; perhaps D is TRBD1 or TRBD2 (5 bases each). CDR3 length: 13 amino acids. V lost 6 bases, J lost 7 bases, and 19 bases lay in between. The germline gives CDR1 DFQATT, CDR2 SNEGSKA (reference sequence). As DNA, the CDR3 is TGCAGTGCCCCGGGACGGCCCCTCATGGAGCAGTACTTC. Its translation is CSAPGRPLMEQYF.